Listed below are T cell receptor beta chains from one sample, sequenced in a study of CD8+CD57+ T cells in acquired aplastic anemia. TCRdb reprocessed the reads with MiXCR, giving one entry per CDR3 protein. The table has hundreds of thousands of distinct CDR3 sequences, about 70% seen once; the top ten hold approximately 3.9%. The sample was sorted CD4+, CD8+, or CD8+CD57+ T cells (not recorded which) from PBMCs. These receptors originate from a human donor in good health, serving as a control. CDR3s include the opening cysteine and the closing phenylalanine or tryptophan. The D gene is left open where the match is weak. Clone sizes are given selectively: once, few, many, or a class where the clone is expanded.

v_call	clone_size	j_call	d_call	cdr3_nt	cdr3_aa
TRBV15	NA	TRBJ1-6	NA	TGTGCCAGCAGTTATGGTAGTCGCATCAATCAGCCCCAGCACTTT	CASSYGSRINQPQHF
TRBV7-9	NA	TRBJ2-7	NA	TGTGCCAGCAGCTTAGCCGGGGGGCCCTACGATCCGCAGTTC	CASSLAGGPYDPQF
TRBV29-1	NA	TRBJ2-1	NA	TGCAGCGTTGGCGAGGCGTACAATGAGCAGTTCTTC	CSVGEAYNEQFF
TRBV20-1	NA	TRBJ2-1	NA	TGCAGTCTAACCGGGGTTCTCGAGCAGTTCTTC	CSLTGVLEQFF
TRBV4-1	many	TRBJ1-4	NA	TGCGCCAGCAGCCAAGAGGGGGGGATCGCCAACCAAAAACTGTTTTTT	CASSQEGGIANQKLFF
TRBV10-3	NA	TRBJ2-7	NA	TGTGCCAGCAGTTACGGCAGGGGAAGTGGGTACGAGCAGTACTTC	CASSYGRGSGYEQYF
TRBV2	NA	TRBJ2-5	NA	TGTGCCAGCAGTTCCCAGCCCCAGACCCAGTACTTC	CASSSQPQTQYF
TRBV19	few	TRBJ1-6	TRBD1	TGTGCCAGTAGTATCCCAGGGGGAGGGTCACCCCTCCACTTT	CASSIPGGGSPLHF
TRBV6-2/TRBV6-3	NA	TRBJ2-1	NA	TGTGCCAGCAGCACAAACAGGGCCAATGAGCAGTTCTTC	CASSTNRANEQFF
TRBV14	many	TRBJ1-1	NA	TGTGCCAGCAGCCAAGAACCCGTGGTGGGGGGCACTGAAGCTTTCTTT	CASSQEPVVGGTEAFF
TRBV11-3	many	TRBJ1-1	NA	TGTGCCAGCAGCTTCGACGGAACTTACACTGAAGCTTTCTTT	CASSFDGTYTEAFF
TRBV7-9	few	TRBJ2-7	NA	TGTGCCAGCAGCCCGAGGACAGACTACGAGCAGTACTTC	CASSPRTDYEQYF
TRBV7-2	NA	TRBJ1-6	NA	TGTGCCAGCAGCGCTAAGGGGGAGACACCCGGGGGATTT	CASSAKGETPGGF
TRBV9	NA	TRBJ1-3	NA	TGTGCCAGCAGCGTCGGGGGGGGACACTGGGACACCATATATTTT	CASSVGGGHWDTIYF
TRBV9	NA	TRBJ2-7	NA	TGTGCCAGCAGCTTGGAGTGCACCACCTACTACGAGCAGTACTTC	CASSLECTTYYEQYF
TRBV12-3/TRBV12-4	NA	TRBJ2-1	NA	TGTGCCAGCTCACCAACGAGGATAGACTACAATGAGCAGTTCTTC	CASSPTRIDYNEQFF
TRBV6-1	NA	TRBJ2-7	NA	TGTGCCAGCAGCTCGTTTATTGAAATTGGCGAGCAGTACTTC	CASSSFIEIGEQYF
TRBV6-2/TRBV6-3	NA	TRBJ2-5	TRBD2	TGTGCCAGCAGTTACGGCGGGGGGGCCGGGGAGACCCAGTACTTC	CASSYGGGAGETQYF
TRBV7-3	NA	TRBJ2-2	TRBD2	TGTGCCAGCAGCTCGGGACTAGCGGGGGTCAATGAGCAGTTTTTT	CASSSGLAGVNEQFF
TRBV20-1	NA	TRBJ1-4	NA	TGCAGTGCTAGAGGACTAGCGGTAGAAAAACTGTTTTTT	CSARGLAVEKLFF
TRBV12-3/TRBV12-4	NA	TRBJ2-1	NA	TGTGCCAGCACGGGTGCAGCACAGTTCTTC	CASTGAAQFF
TRBV7-8	NA	TRBJ2-5	NA	TGTGCCAGCAGCGAGAGGGGAGGAGAGACCCAGTACTTC	CASSERGGETQYF
TRBV20-1	NA	TRBJ2-6	NA	TGCAGTGCTAGTGGGGCAGCCGCTGGGGCCAACGTCCTGACTTTC	CSASGAAAGANVLTF
TRBV5-5	NA	TRBJ2-7	TRBD1	TGTGCCAGCAGCGCAACGAGGGGGTACAGGGGACGCTACGAGCGGTACTTC	CASSATRGYRGRYERYF
TRBV2	few	TRBJ1-5	NA	TGTGCCAGCGATCAGGGATTGGAACAGCCCCAGCATTTT	CASDQGLEQPQHF
TRBV10-3	NA	TRBJ2-7	NA	TGCGCCATAAACAGGGCTGTCTCCTACGAGCAGTACTTC	CAINRAVSYEQYF
TRBV10-2	many	TRBJ2-7	NA	TGCGCCAGCAGTGACGGGATCCCCAGCTCCTACGAGCAGTACTTC	CASSDGIPSSYEQYF
TRBV5-1	NA	TRBJ2-1	TRBD1	TGTGCCAGCAGTGAGGCCGCAGGGGGCTCATACAATGAGCAGTTCTTC	CASSEAAGGSYNEQFF
TRBV5-1	NA	TRBJ1-5	NA	TGCGCCAGCAGCTTAGGACAGCAGAGCACTCAGCCCCAGCATTTT	CASSLGQQSTQPQHF
TRBV5-1	NA	TRBJ2-7	TRBD2	TGCGCCAGCAGCTTGGCCAGCGGGACCTCCGAGCAGTACTTC	CASSLASGTSEQYF
TRBV5-1	many	TRBJ1-3	NA	TGCGCCAGCAGCTTGGGGCCCAGCCAACATTCTGGAAACACCATATATTTT	CASSLGPSQHSGNTIYF
TRBV15	NA	TRBJ2-7	NA	TGTGCCACCAGCAGGAAAGCGACAGCTTACAACGAGCAGTACTTC	CATSRKATAYNEQYF
TRBV5-1	NA	TRBJ2-3	TRBD2	TGCGCCAGCACGGGTAGCGGGGGGACAGATACGCAGTATTTT	CASTGSGGTDTQYF
TRBV20-1	NA	TRBJ2-2	NA	TGCAGTGCTAGAGGATCGCGGGGCGGCGCCGGGGAGCTGTTTTTT	CSARGSRGGAGELFF
TRBV12-3/TRBV12-4	NA	TRBJ2-7	NA	TGTGCCAGCAGTCAAACAGGGGGGGGGCGGTACTTC	CASSQTGGGRYF
TRBV30	NA	TRBJ2-2	NA	TGTGCCTGGAAATGGACACCCGGGGAGCTGTTTTTT	CAWKWTPGELFF
TRBV20-1	many	TRBJ2-1	NA	TGCAGTGCTAGAGTCCCGACCAGCCCTCCCTACTACAATGAGCAGTTCTTC	CSARVPTSPPYYNEQFF
TRBV7-2	NA	TRBJ1-1	NA	TGTGCCAGCAGCGAGGGGGATCAGAACACTGAAGCTTTCTTT	CASSEGDQNTEAFF
TRBV7-3	NA	TRBJ2-6	NA	TGTGCCAGCAGCAACTCGAGAGAAAAAAGCCACACCTTC	CASSNSREKSHTF